This T cell receptor (beta chain) was sequenced during a study of identifying expanded T cells in peripheral blood (dated by TCRdb to the late 2010s). Study-level background: Separate aliquots of the same genomic DNA pool were sequenced to produce technical replicates, and four replicates were compared in pairs.

Regarding this clone: Its antigen is currently not known. Per-nucleotide qualities are absent, and no much larger clonotype sits a single base away.

The full study reports these points: In all healthy donors, the variance in clone template counts between samples taken around two weeks apart rose significantly as total template count increased. Both the number of clones called differentially abundant and the false-positive rate were significantly reduced by the beta-binomial model across all healthy-donor time intervals. The binomial model flagged roughly 1.2 differentially abundant clones between technical replicates but around 16 over approximately 2 weeks and 19 to 20 over around four weeks. The authors expected that over much longer intervals, such as months to years, biological variance in healthy repertoires might increase even further.

The immunoSEQ Assay, which uses bias-controlled multiplex PCR amplification of genomic DNA, was used to profile TCRbeta CDR3 regions. For the original study's pipeline: The absolute abundance of each unique TCRbeta CDR3 region was quantified after sequences were collapsed and filtered. Differential abundance was tested with two models: a binomial (Fisher-equivalent) model and a beta-binomial model that adds time-dependent variance fitted from healthy donors. Any clone with fewer than 5 combined templates was excluded, and a clone was called differentially abundant if its Benjamini-Hochberg FDR was below 0.01. In the beta-binomial model, variance was expressed as a function of the total template count across the two samples, in the form v = (b*log(k)+a)^2. Here the immuneACCESS table is served through TCRdb, limited to in-frame sequences with V and J called. Missing clones are a known gap in these copies; in checked studies unresolved V genes cover under half, and the rest lacks a known reason. D and trimming were read from the DNA, whereas the V and J calls and clone size are those reported in that table. The sample table holds 70,000 to 95,000 clones, of which about 88% were seen once. The ten largest account for roughly 3.9% of the sample.

During the collection period, no immune events, such as infections, were documented for the healthy donors. To calibrate time-dependent variance in a beta-binomial model of T-cell clone differential abundance, blood repertoires from healthy donors were used as a training cohort. The training cohort was composed of roughly ten healthy donors, 3 female and 7 male. Donor ages ranged from roughly 29 to 64 years, with an average of 43 years. Whole blood from each healthy donor was obtained from a commercial supplier and was collected at three time points roughly 14 days apart. For immunosequencing, genomic DNA was extracted from whole blood that had not been sorted. V loses 5 bases, J loses 2 bases, and the germline ends lie 4 bases apart. The CDR3 holds 12 amino acids from the cysteine to the phenylalanine. The only DNA kept is the CDR3, 36 bases in frame from the first base. Reading the germline V gene (reference sequence) gives CDR1 MNHEY and CDR2 SMNVEV.

The chain couples TRBV27 to TRBJ1-5; the D segment cannot be called with confidence. This TCR was sampled from a person between 18 and 75 years old in good health. The sequenced sample consisted of blood. The DNA is TGTGCCAGCAGTCCCGGCAATCAGCCCCAGCATTTT. Translated, it reads CASSPGNQPQHF.